This TCR beta chain was identified during a study of immune cell composition in non-small cell lung cancer. Study-level findings and limits: Lung squamous cell carcinoma tumours had significantly higher top 10 clone scores and productive clonality than lung adenocarcinoma.

This table comes from immunoSEQ multiplex PCR, and its TCRdb copy is limited to in-frame clones, with some not included. The sample shows 15,000 or so clones, roughly 66% of them seen only once. With respect to this clone: Antigen specificity is unknown.

Frozen unsorted single-cell suspensions supplied the genomic DNA. The receptor was isolated from a human donor with non-small cell lung cancer. Sequencing was carried out using lung tumor tissue.

In DNA form, the CDR3 reads TGTGCTAGTGGCTTAGGAAGGCTAGCGGGATTCTACACAGATACGCAGTATTTT. It is translated as CASGLGRLAGFYTDTQYF. This chain links TRBV12-5 with TRBJ2-3, with 9 bases matching TRBD2. Germline-derived CDR1 and CDR2 are LGHNT and FRNRAP. V lost 6 bases to trimming and J lost 2 bases; unmatched junction nucleotides: 15. This CDR3 has 18 amino acids.